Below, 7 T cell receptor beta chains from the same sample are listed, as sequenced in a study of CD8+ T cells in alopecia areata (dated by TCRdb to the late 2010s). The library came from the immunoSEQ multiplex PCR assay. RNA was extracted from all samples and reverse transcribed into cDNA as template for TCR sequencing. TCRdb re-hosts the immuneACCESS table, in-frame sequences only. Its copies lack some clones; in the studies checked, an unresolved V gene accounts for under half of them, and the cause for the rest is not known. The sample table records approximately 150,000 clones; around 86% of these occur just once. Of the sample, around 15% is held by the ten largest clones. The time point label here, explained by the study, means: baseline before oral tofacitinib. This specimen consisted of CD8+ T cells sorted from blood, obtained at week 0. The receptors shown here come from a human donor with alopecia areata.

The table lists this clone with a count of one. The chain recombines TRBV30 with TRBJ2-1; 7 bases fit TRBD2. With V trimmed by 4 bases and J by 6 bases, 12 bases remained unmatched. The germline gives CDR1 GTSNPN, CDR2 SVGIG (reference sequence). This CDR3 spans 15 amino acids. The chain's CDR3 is CAWNRRERKGNEQFF. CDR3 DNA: TGTGCCTGGAACAGGCGGGAGCGTAAGGGCAATGAGCAGTTCTTC.

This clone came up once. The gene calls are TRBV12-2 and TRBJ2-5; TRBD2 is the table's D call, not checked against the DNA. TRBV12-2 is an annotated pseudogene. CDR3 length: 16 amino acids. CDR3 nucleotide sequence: TGTGCAAGTCGCTTACCCCCGACTAGCGAGGGGGAGACCCAGTACTTC. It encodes CASRLPPTSEGETQYF.

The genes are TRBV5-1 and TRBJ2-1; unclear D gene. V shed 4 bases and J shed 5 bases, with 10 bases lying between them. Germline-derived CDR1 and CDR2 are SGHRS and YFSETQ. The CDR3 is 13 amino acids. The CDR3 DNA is TGCGCCAGCAGCCCGGTCCAGCACAATGAGCAGTTCTTC. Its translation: CASSPVQHNEQFF. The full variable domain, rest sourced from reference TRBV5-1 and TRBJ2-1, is KAGVTQTPRYLIKTRGQQVTLSCSPISGHRSVSWYQQTPGQGLQFLFEYFSETQRNKGNFPGRFSGRQFSNSRSEMNVSTLELGDSALYLCASSPVQHNEQFFGPGTRLTVL.

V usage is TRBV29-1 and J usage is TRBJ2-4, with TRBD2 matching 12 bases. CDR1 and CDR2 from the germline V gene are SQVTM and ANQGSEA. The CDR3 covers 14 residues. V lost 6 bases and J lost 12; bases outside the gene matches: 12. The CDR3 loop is CSVRTLAGGPAQYF. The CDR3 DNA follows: TGCAGCGTAAGGACTCTAGCGGGGGGGCCGGCTCAGTACTTC.

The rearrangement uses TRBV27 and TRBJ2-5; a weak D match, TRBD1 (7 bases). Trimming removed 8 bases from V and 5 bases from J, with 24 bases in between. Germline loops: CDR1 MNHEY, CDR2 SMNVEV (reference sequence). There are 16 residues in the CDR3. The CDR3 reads CASARGQGGEMETQYF. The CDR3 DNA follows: TGTGCCAGCGCCCGTGGCCAGGGGGGCGAAATGGAGACCCAGTACTTC.

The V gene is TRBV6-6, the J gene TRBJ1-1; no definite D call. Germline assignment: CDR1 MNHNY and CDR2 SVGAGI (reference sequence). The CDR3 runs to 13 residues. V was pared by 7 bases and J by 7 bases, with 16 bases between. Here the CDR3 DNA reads TGTGCCAGCAACCCCAGCGGAGAAATTGAAGCTTTCTTT. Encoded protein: CASNPSGEIEAFF.

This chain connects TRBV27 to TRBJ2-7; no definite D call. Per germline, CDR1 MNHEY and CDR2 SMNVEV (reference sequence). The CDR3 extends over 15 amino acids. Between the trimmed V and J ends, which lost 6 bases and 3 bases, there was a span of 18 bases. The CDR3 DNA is TGTGCCAGCAGCCCCCGTAGCATCAAACACTACGAGCAGTACTTC. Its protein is CASSPRSIKHYEQYF.